Shown below are 19 T cell receptor beta chains from a single sample sequenced in a study of radiotherapy plus CTLA-4 blockade in lung cancer. Sequencing used immunoSEQ multiplex PCR; TCRdb keeps in-frame clones, though not all of them. The sample records roughly 97,000 clones, about four fifths being singletons. This sample comprised peripheral blood, obtained from a patient treated with radiotherapy plus ipilimumab. These TCRs come from a human donor with non-small cell lung cancer who had a partial response to radiotherapy plus ipilimumab. Some clones in this sample may be carry-over from other donors' samples.

This sequence joins TRBV19 and TRBJ1-5; D is ambiguous. V lost 0 bases and J lost 5, with 14 bases in between. Germline V gene lookup returns CDR1 LNHDA and CDR2 SQIVND (reference sequence). This CDR3 has 16 residues. CDR3 region: CASSIEWRRAYQPQHF. The CDR3 region has the DNA TGTGCCAGTAGTATAGAATGGAGGAGGGCGTATCAGCCCCAGCATTTT.

The gene calls are TRBV5-1 and TRBJ1-1; 9 bases agree with TRBD1. The length of the CDR3 is 15 residues. CDR1 and CDR2 from the germline V gene are SGHRS and YFSETQ. V was pared by 4 bases and J by 4 bases, with 8 bases of the junction left unmatched. The CDR3 DNA is TGCGCCAGCAGCACCTCCGGGACAGGGACCACTGAAGCTTTCTTT. This sequence encodes CASSTSGTGTTEAFF.

The chain employs TRBV19 and TRBJ1-5; D call uncertain. Trimming shortened V by 3 bases and J by 4 bases, and 16 bases separated the two germline ends. Per the germline V gene, CDR1 is LNHDA and CDR2 is SQIVND (reference sequence). The CDR3 is 16 amino acids. The CDR3 loop reads CASSMSAAVRNQPQHF. CDR3 in DNA: TGTGCCAGTAGTATGAGTGCGGCGGTGAGAAATCAGCCCCAGCATTTT.

This chain joins TRBV19 and TRBJ2-3; D unclear. The CDR3 loop spans 13 amino acids. Germline CDR1 and CDR2: LNHDA and SQIVND (reference sequence). Trimming pared 1 base from V and 2 bases from J, leaving 4 bases between. The DNA for the CDR3 is TGTGCCAGTAGTATAGGACACACAGATACGCAGTATTTT. Protein sequence: CASSIGHTDTQYF.

The rearrangement joins TRBV5-4 to TRBJ2-5; maybe TRBD1 (8 bases). V dropped 3 bases and J dropped 4 bases, with 13 bases sitting between them. The CDR3 is 14 residues long. The V gene's germline CDR1 is SGHNT and CDR2 YYREEE (reference sequence). The CDR3 DNA reads as TGTGCCAGCAGCTCGCACAGGGGGGGAGAGACCCAGTACTTC. It specifies CASSSHRGGETQYF.

J is TRBJ1-2 and V is TRBV2; D perhaps matches TRBD1 (6 bases). CDR3 length: 14 residues. V was clipped by 6 bases and J by 2 bases, with 13 bases between them. Germline V CDR1 and CDR2: SNHLY, FYNNEI. The CDR3 is CASSLRGANYGYTF. The CDR3 DNA follows: TGTGCCAGCAGCCTCCGGGGGGCGAACTATGGCTACACCTTC.

Only one count was recorded for this clone. The chain links TRBV6-5 to TRBJ2-7; 7 bases align to TRBD1. Germline V lookup: CDR1 MNHEY, CDR2 SVGAGI. The CDR3 is 15 amino acids. V shed 2 bases, J shed 2 bases, and the junction held 6 bases outside the gene matches. In nucleotides, the CDR3 is TGTGCCAGCAGTTACGGGGACAGCCTCCCCTACGAGCAGTACTTC. This sequence encodes CASSYGDSLPYEQYF.

This clone appeared a few times. This chain connects TRBV2 to TRBJ2-1; a weak D match, TRBD2 (5 bases). Trimming cost V 8 bases and J 1 base, with 12 bases left between them. The germline gives CDR1 SNHLY, CDR2 FYNNEI. The CDR3 extends over 14 amino acids. In DNA, the CDR3 is TGTGCCAGCTTCGTTCCGGGGTCCTACAATGAGCAGTTCTTC. The encoded protein is CASFVPGSYNEQFF.

A few counts support this clone. The chain uses TRBV7-3 and TRBJ2-1, with TRBD1 as a possible D gene (5 bases). V gave up 3 bases and J gave up 10 bases, with 13 bases separating them. Germline V gene data show CDR1 as SGHTA and CDR2 as FQGTGA. CDR3 length equals 13 residues. CDR3 DNA sequence: TGTGCCAGCAGCTTCTCCTTGACAGCCGAGCAGTTCTTC. Translated, it gives CASSFSLTAEQFF.

The chain couples TRBV7-9 to TRBJ2-1; TRBD1 is a possible D gene (6 bases). In germline, CDR1 is SEHNR, CDR2 FQNEAQ (reference sequence). V lost 4 bases and J lost 5, with 15 bases in between. The CDR3 has 15 residues. This chain's CDR3 is CASSSHRVEDNEQFF. The CDR3 DNA sequence: TGTGCCAGCAGCTCTCACAGGGTAGAGGACAATGAGCAGTTCTTC.

The V gene is TRBV5-1, the J gene TRBJ2-5; TRBD1 agrees at 7 bases. This CDR3 has 14 residues. V lost 0 bases to trimming and J lost 14 bases; unmatched junction nucleotides: 13. Per germline, CDR1 SGHRS and CDR2 YFSETQ. For the CDR3, the DNA is TGCGCCAGCAGCTTGGATCCGGGACAGATAATCGGTTACTTC. The encoded protein is CASSLDPGQIIGYF.

The V call is TRBV29-1, the J call TRBJ1-2; D is ambiguous. This CDR3 spans 11 amino acids. CDR1 and CDR2 from the germline V gene are SQVTM and ANQGSEA. V shed 6 bases and J shed 7 bases, with 12 bases lying between them. This CDR3 reads CSVEREGGYTF. For the CDR3, the DNA is TGCAGCGTGGAGAGGGAGGGTGGCTACACCTTC.

The V and J genes are TRBV6-1 and TRBJ1-6; D is unclear. CDR1 and CDR2 (germline): MNHNS, SASEGT. The CDR3 has 13 residues. V lost 5 bases and J lost 10, with 12 bases in between. The CDR3 nucleotides are TGTGCCAGCAGTTCACCGGGGTTCTCACCCCTCCACTTT. This translates into CASSSPGFSPLHF.

V and J are TRBV30 and TRBJ2-4; D might be TRBD2 (6 bases). Germline values: CDR1 GTSNPN, CDR2 SVGIG (reference sequence). The V and J ends lost 5 bases and 0 bases respectively, with 11 bases between them. This CDR3 comprises 14 residues. CDR3: CAWAGILAKNIQYF. Here the CDR3 DNA reads TGTGCCTGGGCGGGGATACTAGCCAAAAACATTCAGTACTTC.

This chain joins TRBV2 and TRBJ2-5, with a possible D match to TRBD2 (5 bases). The CDR3 sequence is 15 residues long. The V gene's germline CDR1 is SNHLY and CDR2 FYNNEI. The V end was cut by 6 bases, the J end by 6 bases, with 20 bases between. CDR3 sequence (DNA): TGTGCCAGCAGAACCTGGGTCCGGGATGGGAAGACCCAGTACTTC. It is translated as CASRTWVRDGKTQYF.

This rearrangement joins TRBV9 to TRBJ2-1; 15 positions match TRBD2. The CDR3 length is 22 residues. Germline CDR1 is SGDLS and CDR2 is YYNGEE. After removal of 3 bases from V and 4 bases from J, the junction contained 20 bases not matched to a gene. CDR3 sequence (DNA): TGTGCCAGCAGCGAGACTTGCGAAGGACTAGCGGGGGGGCCAGCCGGGTACAATGAGCAGTTCTTC. This sequence encodes CASSETCEGLAGGPAGYNEQFF.

The chain recombines TRBV6-4 with TRBJ1-3; 8 positions agree with TRBD1. The germline V gene has CDR1 MRHNA and CDR2 SNTAGT. J gave up 6 bases and V 11 bases, and 6 bases lay outside the gene matches. This CDR3 is built from 12 residues. This CDR3 reads CAPNRGINTIYF. CDR3 coding DNA: TGTGCCCCAAACAGGGGGATAAACACCATATATTTT.

This chain links TRBV5-1 with TRBJ2-2; 7 bases align to TRBD1. The germline V gene encodes CDR1 SGHRS and CDR2 YFSETQ. Trimming at V came to 2 bases and at J to 5 bases, leaving 6 bases not matched to a gene. CDR3 length: 15 amino acids. Here the CDR3 reads CASSFEGARTGELFF. The DNA for the CDR3 is TGCGCCAGCAGCTTTGAGGGGGCGCGAACCGGGGAGCTGTTTTTT.

V usage is TRBV6-5 and J usage is TRBJ2-3; the D gene is possibly TRBD1 (6 bases). Trimming stripped 3 bases from V and 4 bases from J, with 17 bases between. Germline V CDR1 and CDR2: MNHEY, SVGAGI. The CDR3 is 16 residues long. CDR3 bases: TGTGCCAGCAGTTATCAATCAGGGGCTTACGCAGATACGCAGTATTTT. This sequence encodes CASSYQSGAYADTQYF.